A single sample gave rise to the 14 T cell receptor beta chains below, sequenced in a study of blood T cell repertoires in COVID-19. Profiled with immunoSEQ multiplex PCR; TCRdb holds only in-frame clones, not every one. This sample has 95,000 to 150,000 clones, with about 90% found just once. Source material: peripheral blood. Receptors were obtained from a woman aged 60-70 years with COVID-19, enrolled during active disease.

The CDR3 DNA reads as TGTGCCAGCAGTTACTCCCGGGGGACCTATGGCTACACCTTC. Encoded protein: CASSYSRGTYGYTF. The chain links TRBV6-5 to TRBJ1-2; tentative D call: TRBD1 (5 bases). This CDR3 is built from 14 residues. Trimming cost V 0 bases and J 4 bases, with 9 bases left between them. Per germline, CDR1 MNHEY and CDR2 SVGAGI.

CDR3 nucleotide sequence: TGCGCCAGCACCCGGGGCGACAGGGCTGCGGACACCATATATTTT. Translated: CASTRGDRAADTIYF. The V gene is TRBV5-1, the J gene TRBJ1-3; 7 nucleotides align to TRBD1. CDR3 length equals 15 residues. Germline assignment: CDR1 SGHRS and CDR2 YFSETQ. V was pared by 6 bases and J by 8 bases, with 14 bases of the junction left unmatched.

This chain joins TRBV10-3 and TRBJ2-5, with TRBD1 matching 9 bases. This CDR3 is 14 amino acids long. V gave up 6 bases and J gave up 5 bases; unmatched junction bases: 7. Germline CDR1 is ENHRY and CDR2 is SYGVKD. The CDR3 DNA is TGTGCCATCAGCGCACAGGGGGCGAAGGAGACCCAGTACTTC. This encodes CAISAQGAKETQYF.

The CDR3 loop reads CASRAGVGNNEQFF. DNA of the CDR3: TGTGCCAGCAGAGCGGGGGTGGGGAACAATGAGCAGTTCTTC. The chain employs TRBV7-6 and TRBJ2-1; 8 bases align to TRBD2. The CDR3 has 14 amino acids. V lost 6 bases and J lost 5; bases outside the gene matches: 6. CDR1 and CDR2 from the germline V gene are SGHVS and FNYEAQ.

This clone was seen once. J is TRBJ1-2 and V is TRBV2; 8 bases match TRBD1. The germline gives CDR1 SNHLY, CDR2 FYNNEI. The V and J ends lost 4 bases and 4 bases, in that order; junction bases with no gene match: 8. The CDR3 sequence is 15 residues long. CDR3 residues: CASSGAGGRSYGYTF. CDR3 nucleotides: TGTGCCAGCAGTGGGGCAGGGGGCCGCTCCTATGGCTACACCTTC.

The rearrangement joins TRBV6-5 to TRBJ2-7; 10 bases are shared with TRBD1. This CDR3 is 15 amino acids long. The V gene's germline CDR1 is MNHEY and CDR2 SVGAGI. Trimming at V came to 4 bases and at J to 5 bases, leaving 8 bases not matched to a gene. CDR3: CASSFTGTGVNEQYF. The CDR3, as DNA: TGTGCCAGCAGTTTCACCGGGACAGGGGTAAACGAGCAGTACTTC.

V gene TRBV5-4 combines with J gene TRBJ1-6; 7 bases line up with TRBD1. Germline lookup yields CDR1 SGHNT and CDR2 YYREEE (reference sequence). V shed 4 bases, J shed 9 bases, and the junction held 7 bases outside the gene matches. The CDR3 has 14 residues. The CDR3 bases are TGTGCCAGCAGCGCCCGGGACAGTAGTTCACCCCTCCACTTT. Translated, it gives CASSARDSSSPLHF.

V is TRBV7-2 and J is TRBJ2-7, with D tentatively TRBD2 (6 bases). V was cut by 0 bases and J by 7 bases, with 16 bases left in between. The length of the CDR3 is 15 residues. The V gene's germline CDR1 is SGHTA and CDR2 FQGNSA. The CDR3 region has the DNA TGTGCCAGCAGCTTAGCGTCGAGCGGGCCGCTGGAGCAGTACTTC. This codes for CASSLASSGPLEQYF.

V usage is TRBV2 and J usage is TRBJ2-7, with D possibly matching TRBD2 (7 bases). The V end was cut by 3 bases, the J end by 4 bases, with 13 bases between. Germline V lookup: CDR1 SNHLY, CDR2 FYNNEI. The CDR3 loop spans 14 amino acids. This CDR3 is CASSDGGAGYEQYF. As DNA, the CDR3 is TGTGCCAGCAGTGATGGGGGGGCAGGGTACGAGCAGTACTTC.

The chain uses TRBV20-1 and TRBJ2-7; TRBD2 aligns across 16 bases. This CDR3 has 19 amino acids. CDR1 and CDR2 from the germline V gene are DFQATT and SNEGSKA (reference sequence). Losses at the gene ends were 3 bases for V and 0 bases for J; bases not matched to a gene: 11. Written as DNA, the CDR3 is TGCAGTGCTAGTTCGCCCCCGGGACTAGCGGGGGGGAGCTCCTACGAGCAGTACTTC. Amino acids: CSASSPPGLAGGSSYEQYF.

This clone was picked up a small number of times. The chain recombines TRBV7-9 with TRBJ2-7, with D possibly matching TRBD2 (5 bases). V lost 5 bases and J 5 bases, leaving 19 bases between the germline ends. This CDR3 contains 15 residues. Germline CDR1 and CDR2: SEHNR and FQNEAQ (reference sequence). CDR3: CASSHLGTRRDEQYF. The CDR3 DNA sequence: TGTGCCAGCAGCCACCTTGGCACTAGGCGCGACGAGCAGTACTTC.

V is TRBV19 and J is TRBJ1-5; TRBD1 aligns across 9 bases. After removal of 4 bases from V and 2 bases from J, the junction contained 3 bases not matched to a gene. The CDR3 has 15 residues. The germline gives CDR1 LNHDA, CDR2 SQIVND (reference sequence). As DNA, the CDR3 is TGTGCCAGTAGTAGGGACAGGGTTGGCAATCAGCCCCAGCATTTT. Translating gives CASSRDRVGNQPQHF.

V is TRBV3-1 (or the pseudogene TRBV3-2) and J is TRBJ2-1, with a possible D match to TRBD1 (6 bases). Germline V gene lookup returns CDR1 LGHDT and CDR2 YNNKEL (reference sequence). Trimming cost V 0 bases and J 4 bases, with 16 bases left between them. The CDR3 spans 17 residues. CDR3 loop: CASSQEGKTGDYNEQFF. CDR3 DNA sequence: TGTGCCAGCAGCCAAGAAGGGAAGACAGGCGATTACAATGAGCAGTTCTTC.

V gene TRBV19 combines with J gene TRBJ1-1, with 10 bases aligning to TRBD1. V lost 3 bases to trimming and J lost 5 bases; unmatched junction nucleotides: 3. The germline V gene has CDR1 LNHDA and CDR2 SQIVND (reference sequence). The CDR3 runs 14 residues. CDR3 DNA: TGTGCCAGTAGTATCCCGGGACAGGGGACTGAAGCTTTCTTT. Translation: CASSIPGQGTEAFF.